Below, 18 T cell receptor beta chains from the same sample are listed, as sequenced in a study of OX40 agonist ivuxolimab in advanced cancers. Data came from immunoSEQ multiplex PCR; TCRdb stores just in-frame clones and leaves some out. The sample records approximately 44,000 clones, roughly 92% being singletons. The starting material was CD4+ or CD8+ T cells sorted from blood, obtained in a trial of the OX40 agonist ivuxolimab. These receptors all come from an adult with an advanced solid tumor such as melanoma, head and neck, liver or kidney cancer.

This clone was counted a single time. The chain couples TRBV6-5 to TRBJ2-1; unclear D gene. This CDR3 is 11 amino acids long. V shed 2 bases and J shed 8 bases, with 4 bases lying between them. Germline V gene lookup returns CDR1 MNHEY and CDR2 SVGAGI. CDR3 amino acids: CASSYIHEQFF. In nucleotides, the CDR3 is TGTGCCAGCAGTTACATCCATGAGCAGTTCTTC.

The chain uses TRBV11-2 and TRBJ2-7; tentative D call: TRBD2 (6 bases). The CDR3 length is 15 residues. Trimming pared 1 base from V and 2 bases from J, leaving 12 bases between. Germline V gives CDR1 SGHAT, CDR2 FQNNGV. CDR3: CASSLGGGETYEQYF. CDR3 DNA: TGTGCCAGCAGCTTAGGAGGCGGGGAGACCTACGAGCAGTACTTC.

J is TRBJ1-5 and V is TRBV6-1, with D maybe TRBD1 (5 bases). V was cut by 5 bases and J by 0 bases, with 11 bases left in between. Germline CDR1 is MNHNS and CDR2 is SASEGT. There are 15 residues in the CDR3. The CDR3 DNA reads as TGTGCCAGCAGTAAAGACAGATATAGCAATCAGCCCCAGCATTTT. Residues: CASSKDRYSNQPQHF.

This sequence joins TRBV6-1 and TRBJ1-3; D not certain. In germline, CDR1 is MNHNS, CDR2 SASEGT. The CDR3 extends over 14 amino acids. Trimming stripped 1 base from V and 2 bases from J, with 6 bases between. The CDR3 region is CASSEGGAGNTIYF. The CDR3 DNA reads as TGTGCCAGCAGTGAAGGCGGGGCTGGAAACACCATATATTTT.

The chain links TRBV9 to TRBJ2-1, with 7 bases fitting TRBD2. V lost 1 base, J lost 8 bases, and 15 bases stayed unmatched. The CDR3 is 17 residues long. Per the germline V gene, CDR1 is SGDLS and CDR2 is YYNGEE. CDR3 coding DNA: TGTGCCAGCAGCGTATTAAGTGAGTGGGAGGGCGCCGATGAGCAGTTCTTC. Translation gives CASSVLSEWEGADEQFF.

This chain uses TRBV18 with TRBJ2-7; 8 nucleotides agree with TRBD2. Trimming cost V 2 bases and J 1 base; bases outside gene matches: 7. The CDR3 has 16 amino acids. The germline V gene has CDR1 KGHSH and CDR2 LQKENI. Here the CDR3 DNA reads TGTGCCAGCTCACCAGCTTTAGGCGGGAGGTCCTACGAGCAGTACTTC. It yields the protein CASSPALGGRSYEQYF. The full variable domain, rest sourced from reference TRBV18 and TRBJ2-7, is NAGVMQNPRHLVRRRGQEARLRCSPMKGHSHVYWYRQLPEEGLKFMVYLQKENIIDESGMPKERFSAEFPKEGPSILRIQQVVRGDSAAYFCASSPALGGRSYEQYFGPGTRLTVT.

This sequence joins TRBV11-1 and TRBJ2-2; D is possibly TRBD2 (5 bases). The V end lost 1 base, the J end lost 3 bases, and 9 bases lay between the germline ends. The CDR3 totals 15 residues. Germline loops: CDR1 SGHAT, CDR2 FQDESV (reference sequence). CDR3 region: CASSLGQEDTGELFF. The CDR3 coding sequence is TGTGCCAGCAGCTTAGGCCAGGAGGACACCGGGGAGCTGTTTTTT.

The CDR3 sequence: CASKPIAGTYEQYF. The CDR3 DNA reads as TGTGCCAGTAAACCCATAGCGGGAACATACGAGCAGTACTTC. The chain links TRBV19 to TRBJ2-7; 8 nucleotides line up with TRBD2. Germline V gene sequence: CDR1 LNHDA, CDR2 SQIVND (reference sequence). The V segment lost 7 bases and the J segment 4 bases; nucleotides outside the gene matches: 9. The CDR3 totals 14 residues.

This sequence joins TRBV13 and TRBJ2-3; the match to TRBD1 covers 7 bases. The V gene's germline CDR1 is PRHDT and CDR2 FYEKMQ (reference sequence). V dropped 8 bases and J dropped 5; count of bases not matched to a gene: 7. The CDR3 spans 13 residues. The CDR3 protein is CASGIQGKDTQYF. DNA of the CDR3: TGTGCCAGCGGCATACAGGGGAAAGATACGCAGTATTTT.

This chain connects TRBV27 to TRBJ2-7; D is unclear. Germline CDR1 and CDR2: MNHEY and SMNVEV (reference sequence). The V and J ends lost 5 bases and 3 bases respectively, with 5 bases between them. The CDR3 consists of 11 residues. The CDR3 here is CASSPGYEQYF. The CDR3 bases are TGTGCCAGCAGTCCCGGCTACGAGCAGTACTTC.

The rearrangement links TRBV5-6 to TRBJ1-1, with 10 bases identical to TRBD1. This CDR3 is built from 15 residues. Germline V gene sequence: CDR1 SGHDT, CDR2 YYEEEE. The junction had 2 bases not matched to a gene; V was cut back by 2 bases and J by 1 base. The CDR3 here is CASSFRDRGNTEAFF. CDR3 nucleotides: TGTGCCAGCAGCTTTCGGGACAGGGGGAACACTGAAGCTTTCTTT.

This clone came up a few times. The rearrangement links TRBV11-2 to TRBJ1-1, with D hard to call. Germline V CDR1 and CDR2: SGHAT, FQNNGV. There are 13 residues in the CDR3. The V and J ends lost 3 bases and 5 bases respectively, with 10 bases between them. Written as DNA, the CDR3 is TGTGCCAGCAGCTTTACAGTGTTAACTGAAGCTTTCTTT. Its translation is CASSFTVLTEAFF.

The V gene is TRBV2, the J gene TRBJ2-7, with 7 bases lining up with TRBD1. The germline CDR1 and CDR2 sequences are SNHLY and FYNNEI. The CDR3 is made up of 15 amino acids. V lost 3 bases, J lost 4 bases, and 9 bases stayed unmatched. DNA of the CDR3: TGTGCCAGCAGTGATCTTGTGACAGGGACATACGAGCAGTACTTC. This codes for CASSDLVTGTYEQYF.

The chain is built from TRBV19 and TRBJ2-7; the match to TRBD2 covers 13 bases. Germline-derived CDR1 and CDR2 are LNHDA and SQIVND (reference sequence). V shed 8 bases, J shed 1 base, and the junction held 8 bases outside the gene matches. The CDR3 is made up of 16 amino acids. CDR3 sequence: CASSGTSGTSSYEQYF. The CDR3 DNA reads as TGTGCCAGTTCCGGGACTAGCGGGACCTCGTCCTACGAGCAGTACTTC.

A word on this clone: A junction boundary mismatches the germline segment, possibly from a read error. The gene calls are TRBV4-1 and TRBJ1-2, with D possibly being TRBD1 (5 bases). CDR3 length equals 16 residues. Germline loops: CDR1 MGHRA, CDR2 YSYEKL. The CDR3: CASSQEDGGPNYGYTF. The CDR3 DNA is TGTGCCAGCAGCCAAGAGGACGGGGGACCTAACTATGGCTACACCTTC.

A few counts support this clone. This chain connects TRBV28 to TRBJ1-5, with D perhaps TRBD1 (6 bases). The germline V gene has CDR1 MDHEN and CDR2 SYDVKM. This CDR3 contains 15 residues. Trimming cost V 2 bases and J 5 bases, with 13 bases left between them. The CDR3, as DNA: TGTGCCAGCAGTTTAGGGGACATGGTGGATCAGCCCCAGCATTTT. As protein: CASSLGDMVDQPQHF.

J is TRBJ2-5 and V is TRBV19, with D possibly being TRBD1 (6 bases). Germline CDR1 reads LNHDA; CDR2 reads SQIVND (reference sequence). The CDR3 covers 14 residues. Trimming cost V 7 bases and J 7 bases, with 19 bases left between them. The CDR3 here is CASNPGAKFGTQYF. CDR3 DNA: TGTGCCAGTAATCCAGGGGCTAAATTCGGGACCCAGTACTTC.

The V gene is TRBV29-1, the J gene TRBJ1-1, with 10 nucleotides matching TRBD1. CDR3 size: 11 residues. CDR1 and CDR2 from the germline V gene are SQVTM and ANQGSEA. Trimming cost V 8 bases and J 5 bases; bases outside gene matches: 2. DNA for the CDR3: TGCAGCTCGGACAGGGGGACTGAAGCTTTCTTT. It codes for CSSDRGTEAFF.